A selection of T cell receptor beta chains follows, all from one sample in a study of blood T cell repertoires in COVID-19. Only in-frame clones appear in the TCRdb table, and some are missing; sequencing was by immunoSEQ multiplex PCR. The sample shows 130,000 to 150,000 clones, 81% of them seen only once. The sequenced sample was peripheral blood. Source of these receptors: a human donor in a cohort sampled during active COVID-19. Each CDR3 is given with its conserved first and last residue. Fields, in order: J gene, V gene, clone size, D gene, CDR3 protein, CDR3 DNA. A D gene is named only where the DNA matches it firmly. Size tells how often a clone was seen (once, few, many) or the class of an expanded clone, and some rows leave it out.

j_gene: TRBJ1-5; v_gene: TRBV19; abundance: .; d_gene: TRBD1; CDR3aa: CASSGTTGLLRQPQHF; CDR3nt: TGTGCCAGTAGTGGAACGACAGGGTTACTCCGTCAGCCCCAGCATTTT
j_gene: TRBJ1-4; v_gene: TRBV19; abundance: .; d_gene: .; CDR3aa: CASKEAEPGKLFF; CDR3nt: TGTGCCAGTAAGGAGGCGGAACCGGGCAAACTGTTTTTT
j_gene: TRBJ2-4; v_gene: TRBV13; abundance: .; d_gene: .; CDR3aa: CASSSGILNIQYF; CDR3nt: TGTGCCAGCAGCTCCGGGATTCTTAACATTCAGTACTTC
j_gene: TRBJ2-6; v_gene: TRBV19; abundance: once; d_gene: TRBD1; CDR3aa: CASRARQGPGANVLTF; CDR3nt: TGTGCCAGTAGGGCACGACAGGGTCCTGGGGCCAACGTCCTGACTTTC
j_gene: TRBJ2-5; v_gene: TRBV7-9; abundance: .; d_gene: TRBD2; CDR3aa: CASSQASTSRETQYF; CDR3nt: TGTGCCAGCAGCCAAGCGTCGACTAGCAGAGAGACCCAGTACTTC
j_gene: TRBJ2-3; v_gene: TRBV5-4; abundance: .; d_gene: TRBD2; CDR3aa: CASSRTSGRAADTQYF; CDR3nt: TGTGCCAGCAGCCGTACTAGCGGGAGGGCCGCAGATACGCAGTATTTT
j_gene: TRBJ2-1; v_gene: TRBV5-4; abundance: .; d_gene: TRBD2; CDR3aa: CASSWGASGRNEQFF; CDR3nt: TGTGCCAGCAGCTGGGGGGCTAGCGGGAGGAATGAGCAGTTCTTC
j_gene: TRBJ2-2; v_gene: TRBV10-3; abundance: once; d_gene: .; CDR3aa: CAISESEAGELFF; CDR3nt: TGTGCCATCAGTGAGTCGGAGGCCGGGGAGCTGTTTTTT
j_gene: TRBJ1-1; v_gene: TRBV18; abundance: .; d_gene: TRBD1; CDR3aa: CASSRLQGGMDTEAFF; CDR3nt: TGTGCCAGCTCACGGTTACAGGGGGGTATGGACACTGAAGCTTTCTTT
j_gene: TRBJ1-1; v_gene: TRBV28; abundance: .; d_gene: TRBD1; CDR3aa: CASGSPGQGLNEAFF; CDR3nt: TGTGCCAGCGGTTCCCCGGGACAGGGGTTGAATGAAGCTTTCTTT
j_gene: TRBJ1-2; v_gene: TRBV5-1; abundance: once; d_gene: TRBD1; CDR3aa: CASSLDRGVDGYTF; CDR3nt: TGCGCCAGCAGCTTGGACAGGGGGGTGGATGGCTACACCTTC
j_gene: TRBJ2-7; v_gene: TRBV20-1; abundance: .; d_gene: TRBD1; CDR3aa: CSASADRGGYEQYF; CDR3nt: TGCAGTGCTAGTGCGGACAGGGGTGGCTACGAGCAGTACTTC
j_gene: TRBJ2-7; v_gene: TRBV28; abundance: once; d_gene: .; CDR3aa: CASSWLASGEQYF; CDR3nt: TGTGCCAGCAGCTGGCTAGCATCTGGCGAGCAGTACTTC
j_gene: TRBJ2-1; v_gene: TRBV6-1; abundance: .; d_gene: TRBD2; CDR3aa: CASSEFIERGKFF; CDR3nt: TGTGCCAGCAGTGAGTTTATTGAGCGGGGGAAGTTCTTC
j_gene: TRBJ2-3; v_gene: TRBV27; abundance: .; d_gene: TRBD2; CDR3aa: CASGTSGRLRDTQYF; CDR3nt: TGTGCCAGCGGGACTAGCGGGAGATTAAGGGATACGCAGTATTTT
j_gene: TRBJ2-1; v_gene: TRBV7-9; abundance: .; d_gene: .; CDR3aa: CASSFLVGAGYNEQFF; CDR3nt: TGTGCCAGCAGCTTTCTAGTTGGGGCAGGATACAATGAGCAGTTCTTC
j_gene: TRBJ1-5; v_gene: TRBV28; abundance: .; d_gene: TRBD1; CDR3aa: CASSSWGQGANQPQHF; CDR3nt: TGTGCCAGCAGTAGTTGGGGACAGGGGGCGAATCAGCCCCAGCATTTT